This T cell receptor beta chain was obtained from a study of T cell responses to AZD1222 COVID-19 vaccine. Study-wide points: Mapped onto spike, vaccine-associated CD4 TCRs spanned it and were dominant at 160-218 and 743-854. Only 5 or 6 people who got AZD1222 tested seropositive at baseline.

Sequenced by immunoSEQ multiplex PCR; TCRdb stores in-frame clones only, minus some. The data hold 90,000 to 100,000 clones, with around 85% observed a single time. Combined were second doses at about 4 or about 12 weeks. On this clone itself: The antigen is not known.

The V gene's germline CDR1 is SNHLY and CDR2 FYNNEI. J gave up 3 bases and V 4 bases, and 2 bases lay outside the gene matches. This CDR3 comprises 13 residues. This specimen consisted of peripheral blood, obtained 28 days after the second AZD1222 dose. The TCR was taken from an adult who received the AZD1222 COVID-19 vaccine. The rearrangement joins TRBV2 to TRBJ1-1; TRBD1 aligns across 7 bases. CDR3: CASSVRGDTEAFF. The CDR3 bases are TGTGCCAGCAGTGTCAGGGGGGACACTGAAGCTTTCTTT.